A single sample is the source of the 10 T cell receptor beta chains below, sequenced in a study of T cells in narcolepsy. Assay used: immunoSEQ multiplex PCR; TCRdb lists only in-frame clones, some missing. Found here are 20,000 to 30,000 clones, 70% to 85% of them singletons; the top ten hold around 0.99%. The source material was memory (CD45RA-) CD4+ T cells from blood. All receptors derive from a human donor in good health.

This clone was observed a single time. The chain has TRBV6-5 and TRBJ1-1; D is unclear. The CDR3 runs 14 residues. Germline V gene sequence: CDR1 MNHEY, CDR2 SVGAGI. Trimming shortened V by 2 bases and J by 1 base, and 8 bases separated the two germline ends. DNA of the CDR3: TGTGCCAGCAGTTACCGGTTAGAGAACACTGAAGCTTTCTTT. It codes for CASSYRLENTEAFF.

This chain joins TRBV9 and TRBJ1-2; no clear D gene. The CDR3 is made up of 14 amino acids. Germline CDR1 is SGDLS and CDR2 is YYNGEE. V gave up 0 bases and J gave up 2 bases, with 8 bases separating them. CDR3: CASSVAGLNYGYTF. CDR3 nucleotides: TGTGCCAGCAGCGTAGCAGGTCTAAACTATGGCTACACCTTC. The whole variable domain, remainder taken from reference TRBV9 and TRBJ1-2, is DSGVTQTPKHLITATGQRVTLRCSPRSGDLSVYWYQQSLDQGLQFLIQYYNGEERAKGNILERFSAQQFPDLHSELNLSSLELGDSALYFCASSVAGLNYGYTFGSGTRLTVV.

The chain recombines TRBV6-5 with TRBJ1-1; possibly TRBD1 for D (6 bases). The CDR3 runs to 14 residues. V dropped 6 bases and J dropped 2 bases, with 13 bases sitting between them. Germline loops: CDR1 MNHEY, CDR2 SVGAGI. The CDR3: CASRNRESNTEAFF. The DNA of the CDR3 is TGTGCCAGCAGGAACAGGGAGTCTAACACTGAAGCTTTCTTT.

The chain recombines TRBV6-5 with TRBJ1-2; D uncertain. This CDR3 has 14 residues. V was pared by 0 bases and J by 2 bases, with 7 bases between. Germline lookup yields CDR1 MNHEY and CDR2 SVGAGI. This CDR3 is CASSYSKGNYGYTF. The CDR3 DNA is TGTGCCAGCAGTTACTCGAAAGGGAACTATGGCTACACCTTC.

This clone was seen only once. The rearrangement joins TRBV6-1 to TRBJ2-3; 7 bases match TRBD2. In germline, CDR1 is MNHNS, CDR2 SASEGT. Trimming at V came to 3 bases and at J to 0 bases, leaving 3 bases not matched to a gene. This CDR3 has 15 amino acids. The CDR3 DNA reads as TGTGCCAGCAGTGAGGGAGGGAGGAGCACAGATACGCAGTATTTT. This encodes CASSEGGRSTDTQYF.

The rearrangement uses TRBV19 and TRBJ2-3; 8 bases match TRBD1. V shed 3 bases, J shed 0 bases, and the junction held 5 bases outside the gene matches. CDR1 LNHDA and CDR2 SQIVND come from the germline V gene (reference sequence). This CDR3 has 16 residues. The CDR3 spells CASSMGDRLSTDTQYF. The DNA for the CDR3 is TGTGCCAGTAGTATGGGGGACAGGCTAAGCACAGATACGCAGTATTTT.

The chain joins TRBV13 to TRBJ2-7; 7 nucleotides align to TRBD2. V lost 3 bases and J lost 5; bases outside the gene matches: 7. The CDR3 totals 14 residues. CDR1 is PRHDT and CDR2 is FYEKMQ in the germline V gene (reference sequence). In nucleotides, the CDR3 is TGTGCCAGCAGCTTGCGAGCGGGAACCCACGAGCAGTACTTC. Its translation is CASSLRAGTHEQYF.

The rearrangement uses TRBV7-2 and TRBJ1-2; 7 positions match TRBD1. V lost 4 bases and J lost 6; bases outside the gene matches: 2. From germline, CDR1 is SGHTA and CDR2 FQGNSA. The CDR3 contains 12 residues. CDR3 nucleotides: TGTGCCAGCAGCTCCAGGGGGGATGGCTACACCTTC. This translates into CASSSRGDGYTF.

The count of this clone is one. The chain carries TRBV2 and TRBJ2-3; D unclear. Germline V gene data show CDR1 as SNHLY and CDR2 as FYNNEI. CDR3 length equals 13 residues. V gave up 6 bases and J gave up 6 bases, with 13 bases separating them. CDR3 protein: CASRVEAFDTQYF. DNA of the CDR3: TGTGCCAGCAGGGTGGAAGCGTTCGATACGCAGTATTTT.

The V gene is TRBV5-5, the J gene TRBJ2-2, with a weak D call TRBD2 (6 bases). CDR1 and CDR2 from the germline V gene are SGHKS and YYEKEE (reference sequence). With 2 bases removed from V and 3 bases from J, the gap between germline ends came to 11 bases. This CDR3 comprises 15 residues. The CDR3 DNA sequence: TGTGCCAGCAGCTTAGGGGTAGCGGACACCGGGGAGCTGTTTTTT. Translated: CASSLGVADTGELFF.